The 26 T cell receptor beta chains listed next were all sequenced from one sample in a study of T cells in Graves' hyperthyroidism and ophthalmopathy. Amplification of TCR beta CDR3 regions used RNA as the template. HTBI primers were the set used in a first-round RT-PCR of the TCR CDR3. Each CDR3 protein is one row after TCRdb ran MiXCR on the multiplex PCR reads. The top ten clones hold under 8% of a sample with 500,000 to 750,000 distinct CDR3 sequences, around 14% of them seen once. Sequencing used blood. The origin of the receptors is a woman between 25 and 40 years old with Graves' hyperthyroidism.

The chain carries TRBV3-1 and TRBJ2-1, with a weak D call TRBD1 (8 bases). Germline CDR1 LGHDT, CDR2 YNNKEL (reference sequence). This CDR3 spans 18 amino acids. V lost 0 bases, J lost 0 bases, and 15 bases lay in between. The CDR3 nucleotides read TGTGCCAGCAGCCAAGAACACAGGGGGGGGGGCTCCTACAATGAGCAGTTCTTC. Translated: CASSQEHRGGGSYNEQFF.

There are a few counts of this clonotype. The rearrangement links TRBV19 to TRBJ2-2, with TRBD2 matching over 10 bases. The V segment lost 7 bases and the J segment 0 bases; nucleotides outside the gene matches: 14. There are 19 residues in the CDR3. Germline CDR1 LNHDA, CDR2 SQIVND (reference sequence). CDR3 DNA sequence: TGTGCCAGTATCAAGACTAGCGGGCGCACCGACGCGAACACCGGGGAGCTGTTTTTT. Protein sequence: CASIKTSGRTDANTGELFF. Full variable domain (missing parts from reference TRBV19 and TRBJ2-2): DGGITQSPKYLFRKEGQNVTLSCEQNLNHDAMYWYRQDPGQGLRLIYYSQIVNDFQKGDIAEGYSVSREKKESFPLTVTSAQKNPTAFYLCASIKTSGRTDANTGELFFGEGSRLTVL.

The V and J genes are TRBV4-3 and TRBJ2-7; TRBD2 matches 8 bases. Unmatched junction bases numbered 5, after V lost 5 bases and J lost 2 bases. Germline loops: CDR1 LGHNA, CDR2 YSLEER. The CDR3 is 14 amino acids. CDR3 sequence: CASSSGLGAYEQYF. As DNA, the CDR3 is TGCGCCAGCAGCTCGGGACTAGGCGCCTACGAGCAGTACTTC.

The chain is built from TRBV29-1 and TRBJ2-3; 7 bases match TRBD2. This CDR3 has 15 amino acids. Germline lookup yields CDR1 SQVTM and CDR2 ANQGSEA. Trimming took 7 bases from V and 0 from J; bases not matched to a gene: 10. The CDR3 protein is CSAGVAGASTDTQYF. The CDR3 DNA reads as TGCAGCGCTGGGGTGGCGGGAGCTAGCACAGATACGCAGTATTTT.

V and J are TRBV7-2 and TRBJ1-2, with D uncertain. The CDR3 is 13 residues long. Between the trimmed V and J ends, which lost 4 bases and 4 bases, there was a span of 10 bases. Germline assignment: CDR1 SGHTA and CDR2 FQGNSA. The CDR3: CASSSPFGYGYTF. The CDR3 DNA reads as TGTGCCAGCAGCTCCCCCTTTGGCTATGGCTACACCTTC.

V usage is TRBV15 and J usage is TRBJ2-1, with no clear D. Germline V gene sequence: CDR1 LNHNV, CDR2 YYDKDF (reference sequence). V lost 5 bases and J 3 bases, leaving 11 bases between the germline ends. This CDR3 has 14 amino acids. For the CDR3, the DNA is TGTGCCACCAGCGAATCATCCGGCTACAATGAGCAGTTCTTC. Its translation is CATSESSGYNEQFF.

The sample holds many counts of this clonotype. The chain is built from TRBV13 and TRBJ2-7; D may correspond to TRBD1 or TRBD2 (5 bases each). The V gene lost 4 bases and the J gene lost 7 bases, with 17 bases spanning the gap. Looked up from germline, CDR1 is PRHDT and CDR2 is FYEKMQ (reference sequence). CDR3 length equals 14 residues. The chain's CDR3 is CASSSQGFRREQYF. The DNA for the CDR3 is TGTGCCAGCAGCTCGCAGGGTTTCCGGAGGGAGCAGTACTTC. Full variable domain (remainder filled in from reference TRBV13 and TRBJ2-7): AAGVIQSPRHLIKEKRETATLKCYPIPRHDTVYWYQQGPGQDPQFLISFYEKMQSDKGSIPDRFSAQQFSDYHSELNMSSLELGDSALYFCASSSQGFRREQYFGPGTRLTVT.

As concerns this clonotype: One end of the junction is discordant with germline, which a read error may explain. The V gene is TRBV11-3, the J gene TRBJ2-1, with D uncertain. Looked up from germline, CDR1 is SGHNT and CDR2 is YENEEA. This CDR3 has 13 residues. The CDR3: CASSPYTNNEQSF. The CDR3 DNA is TGTGCCAGCAGCCCCTACACCAACAATGAGCAGTCCTTC.

This chain uses TRBV12-3 or TRBV12-4 with TRBJ1-6; the match to TRBD1 covers 9 bases. The CDR3 covers 15 residues. The V gene end was trimmed by 7 bases and the J gene end by 7 bases; junction bases not matched to a gene: 8. CDR3 nucleotides: TGTGCCAGCACCGATTCGACAGGGGGGAATTCACCCCTCCACTTT. As protein: CASTDSTGGNSPLHF.

The chain has TRBV10-2 and TRBJ1-2, with D perhaps matching TRBD1 (6 bases). The CDR3 loop spans 13 amino acids. Trimming removed 3 bases from V and 8 bases from J, with 13 bases in between. From germline, CDR1 is WSHSY and CDR2 SAAADI. CDR3 bases: TGCGCCAGCAGTGAACAAGGGGGTAGAGGCTACACCTTC. Encoded protein: CASSEQGGRGYTF.

Details on this clonotype: One end of the junction fails to match germline, which may point to a read error. CDR3 sequence (DNA): TGTGCCAGCCCACCTCAGAAGGCTTCCACAGATACGCAGTATTTT. Protein: CASPPQKASTDTQYF. The J gene is TRBJ2-3, the V gene TRBV18; no reliable D call. The CDR3 has 15 amino acids. The germline V gene encodes CDR1 KGHSH and CDR2 LQKENI.

This clonotype showed up many times. The rearrangement uses TRBV7-9 and TRBJ2-7; 7 positions agree with TRBD2. CDR1 and CDR2 from the germline V gene are SEHNR and FQNEAQ (reference sequence). Trimming cost V 5 bases and J 5 bases; bases outside gene matches: 3. This CDR3 region has 12 residues. The CDR3 DNA reads TGTGCCAGCAGCCCCCGGGAGGACGAGCAGTACTTC. Its translation: CASSPREDEQYF.

This clonotype was detected a few times. The chain recombines TRBV7-2 with TRBJ1-2; 7 bases align to TRBD1. Trimming removed 6 bases from V and 4 bases from J; junction bases left unmatched: 8. Germline loops: CDR1 SGHTA, CDR2 FQGNSA. The CDR3 contains 14 residues. The CDR3 reads CASSRQGGLYGYTF. CDR3 sequence (DNA): TGTGCCAGCAGTCGTCAGGGGGGTCTCTATGGCTACACCTTC.

This clonotype was counted many times. The chain has TRBV6-5 and TRBJ2-2; D is possibly TRBD1 (5 bases). V lost 0 bases and J 3 bases, leaving 14 bases between the germline ends. This CDR3 comprises 17 residues. CDR1 and CDR2 from the germline V gene are MNHEY and SVGAGI. CDR3 amino acids: CASSYSGSQGYTGELFF. The CDR3 region has the DNA TGTGCCAGCAGTTACTCTGGTTCCCAGGGTTACACCGGGGAGCTGTTTTTT.

This clonotype has more than one count but fewer than ten. The V gene is TRBV29-1, the J gene TRBJ2-7; D possibly corresponds to TRBD2 (6 bases). Per germline, CDR1 SQVTM and CDR2 ANQGSEA. This CDR3 has 16 residues. V was clipped by 6 bases and J by 3 bases, with 24 bases between them. CDR3 loop: CSVELTRRGLNYEQYF. In nucleotides, the CDR3 is TGCAGCGTGGAACTAACGCGGAGGGGACTCAACTACGAGCAGTACTTC.

In this sample, this clonotype turned up many times. The chain is built from TRBV11-2 and TRBJ1-2, with D possibly TRBD1 on 6 matching bases. V shed 3 bases and J shed 2 bases, with 10 bases lying between them. Germline V lookup: CDR1 SGHAT, CDR2 FQNNGV. This CDR3 is built from 14 residues. The CDR3 sequence: CASSFSRGNYGYTF. The DNA for the CDR3 is TGTGCCAGCAGCTTCTCCAGGGGCAACTATGGCTACACCTTC.

J is TRBJ1-2 and V is TRBV6-1, with 8 bases lining up with TRBD1. Germline V gene lookup returns CDR1 MNHNS and CDR2 SASEGT. CDR3 length equals 15 residues. The V segment lost 6 bases and the J segment 6 bases; nucleotides outside the gene matches: 12. CDR3 coding DNA: TGTGCCAGCAGATCTCAGGGGGCCCCGGGCCATGGCTACACCTTC. Amino acid sequence: CASRSQGAPGHGYTF.

The chain couples TRBV28 to TRBJ2-7, with 9 bases fitting TRBD2. The CDR3 contains 16 residues. Germline V lookup: CDR1 MDHEN, CDR2 SYDVKM. V trimming: 1 base; J trimming: 0 bases; junction bases outside the gene matches: 4. The CDR3 spells CASSLSASGASYEQYF. CDR3 DNA: TGTGCCAGCAGTTTATCGGCTAGCGGGGCCTCCTACGAGCAGTACTTC.

The chain employs TRBV24-1 and TRBJ1-5, with 8 bases aligning to TRBD1. The CDR3 loop spans 16 amino acids. The V gene end was trimmed by 3 bases and the J gene end by 3 bases; junction bases not matched to a gene: 6. Germline lookup yields CDR1 KGHDR and CDR2 SFDVKD. The CDR3 DNA follows: TGTGCCACCAGTGATAATGACAGGGGATACAATCAGCCCCAGCATTTT. Translation gives CATSDNDRGYNQPQHF.

The chain carries TRBV6-2 or TRBV6-3 and TRBJ1-5; 8 bases are shared with TRBD1. Germline assignment: CDR1 MNHEY and CDR2 SVGEGT. Trimming at V came to 6 bases and at J to 0 bases, leaving 10 bases not matched to a gene. The CDR3 covers 17 residues. The CDR3 sequence: CASSSGQAFNSNQPQHF. CDR3 DNA sequence: TGTGCCAGCAGCTCGGGACAGGCCTTTAATAGCAATCAGCCCCAGCATTTT.

This clonotype was recorded many times. The V call is TRBV2, the J call TRBJ1-5; D might be TRBD1 (5 bases). The germline V and J ends were trimmed by 6 bases and 1 base, with 22 bases remaining between them. Germline-derived CDR1 and CDR2 are SNHLY and FYNNEI. The CDR3 is 18 residues long. In DNA form, the CDR3 reads TGTGCCAGCAGCGGAGCCCATATTCGGGGGAAGAGCAATCAGCCCCAGCATTTT. Translation: CASSGAHIRGKSNQPQHF.

This clonotype turned up a few times. V and J are TRBV10-3 and TRBJ2-1; TRBD2 aligns across 8 bases. After removal of 9 bases from V and 1 base from J, the junction contained 5 bases not matched to a gene. The CDR3 contains 14 residues. Germline CDR1 is ENHRY and CDR2 is SYGVKD. CDR3 loop: CAISGIGSYNEQFF. In DNA form, the CDR3 reads TGTGCCATTAGCGGGATAGGGTCCTACAATGAGCAGTTCTTC.

This chain connects TRBV6-2 or TRBV6-3 to TRBJ1-1; no clear D gene. The V gene lost 8 bases and the J gene lost 0 bases, with 10 bases spanning the gap. Germline loops: CDR1 MNHEY, CDR2 SVGEGT. This CDR3 spans 13 amino acids. CDR3 amino acids: CASWHLMNTEAFF. For the CDR3, the DNA is TGTGCCAGCTGGCACCTCATGAACACTGAAGCTTTCTTT.

This clonotype appeared many times. This chain uses TRBV6-5 with TRBJ2-3, with a possible D match to TRBD1 (5 bases). V was shortened by 2 bases and J by 7 bases, with 10 bases between the two germline ends. The CDR3 has 13 amino acids. Germline V CDR1 and CDR2: MNHEY, SVGAGI. The CDR3 bases are TGTGCCAGCAGTTACCCCCAGGACAATACGCAGTATTTT. It yields the protein CASSYPQDNTQYF.

This clonotype was detected only a few times. The chain combines TRBV7-3 with TRBJ2-1, with 9 bases identical to TRBD2. CDR3 size: 17 residues. CDR1 SGHTA and CDR2 FQGTGA come from the germline V gene. V gave up 4 bases and J gave up 0 bases; unmatched junction bases: 7. The CDR3 nucleotides read TGTGCCAGCAGCTCCCGGAGCGGGAGGATCTCCTACAATGAGCAGTTCTTC. Encoded protein: CASSSRSGRISYNEQFF.

The chain combines TRBV5-1 with TRBJ2-7, with D perhaps being TRBD1 or TRBD2 (5 bases each). V lost 4 bases to trimming and J lost 3 bases, with 17 bases between them. Germline V gene data show CDR1 as SGHRS and CDR2 as YFSETQ. The CDR3 has 15 residues. CDR3 DNA sequence: TGCGCCAGCAGCCCAGATTCGGGGCCCAACTACGAGCAGTACTTC. The encoded protein is CASSPDSGPNYEQYF.